Below, 31 T cell receptor beta chains from the same sample are listed, as sequenced in a study of shared clonotypes between healthy human individuals. Repertoires were generated with immunoSEQ multiplex PCR, while TCRdb's copy carries only in-frame clones and drops some. The sample yields about 1 million clones, around 76% seen once. Specimen: memory CD4+ T cells sorted from blood. Subset here: CD45RA-negative fraction. The receptors come from a man aged 18 to 29 in good health.

This chain joins TRBV14 and TRBJ2-1; 14 bases agree with TRBD2. The length of the CDR3 is 17 residues. Losses at the gene ends were 3 bases for V and 7 bases for J; bases not matched to a gene: 8. From germline, CDR1 is SGHDN and CDR2 FVKESK. CDR3 amino acids: CASSHKPGLAGVNEQFF. The CDR3 region has the DNA TGTGCCAGCAGCCACAAACCGGGACTAGCGGGAGTGAATGAGCAGTTCTTC.

This clone was found a few times. The gene calls are TRBV11-2 and TRBJ2-5, with D possibly being TRBD2 (5 bases). CDR3 length: 16 residues. V shed 3 bases and J shed 5 bases, with 19 bases lying between them. The germline CDR1 and CDR2 sequences are SGHAT and FQNNGV. In DNA form, the CDR3 reads TGTGCCAGCAGCTTCGGTAGCGCCAAGACGGCGGAGACCCAGTACTTC. Translated, it gives CASSFGSAKTAETQYF.

This chain uses TRBV5-6 with TRBJ2-3; TRBD2 aligns across 9 bases. The CDR3 runs to 15 residues. Per germline, CDR1 SGHDT and CDR2 YYEEEE. V shed 0 bases and J 2 bases; nucleotides not matched to a gene: 1. CDR3 loop: CASSLEGLATDTQYF. The CDR3, as DNA: TGTGCCAGCAGCTTGGAGGGACTAGCCACAGATACGCAGTATTTT.

The chain carries TRBV7-2 and TRBJ2-3; unclear D gene. CDR1 is SGHTA and CDR2 is FQGNSA in the germline V gene. The CDR3 is 14 amino acids. Trimming shortened V by 4 bases and J by 2 bases, and 10 bases separated the two germline ends. For the CDR3, the DNA is TGTGCCAGCAGCTCAAGCTACAACACAGATACGCAGTATTTT. This codes for CASSSSYNTDTQYF.

This clone was seen just once. The chain employs TRBV5-1 and TRBJ1-3; D is possibly TRBD1 (5 bases). Germline V gene sequence: CDR1 SGHRS, CDR2 YFSETQ. V was trimmed by 3 bases and J by 4 bases, leaving 14 bases between them. The CDR3 sequence is 15 residues long. For the CDR3, the DNA is TGCGCCAGCAGCTCGACCGGGACCGGAGGAAACACCATATATTTT. Amino acid sequence: CASSSTGTGGNTIYF.

The count of this clone is one. The genes are TRBV11-2 and TRBJ1-2; a possible D gene is TRBD1 (5 bases). The V gene lost 5 bases and the J gene lost 4 bases, with 14 bases spanning the gap. Germline loops: CDR1 SGHAT, CDR2 FQNNGV. The CDR3 has 14 residues. CDR3 sequence: CASSPGGVGYGYTF. CDR3 coding DNA: TGTGCCAGCAGCCCCGGGGGGGTAGGCTATGGCTACACCTTC.

The genes are TRBV10-3 and TRBJ2-3; D is possibly TRBD1 (7 bases). Per germline, CDR1 ENHRY and CDR2 SYGVKD. The CDR3 spans 14 residues. Trimming pared 10 bases from V and 1 base from J, leaving 15 bases between. The CDR3 region is CATARGAGTDTQYF. The CDR3 region has the DNA TGTGCCACAGCCAGGGGGGCAGGCACAGATACGCAGTATTTT.

The sample holds one count of this clone. The chain recombines TRBV28 with TRBJ2-7; D perhaps matches TRBD1 (8 bases). The CDR3 is made up of 15 amino acids. CDR1 is MDHEN and CDR2 is SYDVKM in the germline V gene. V dropped 2 bases and J dropped 7 bases, with 18 bases sitting between them. The CDR3 region is CASSLLIDRGGEQYF. CDR3 nucleotides: TGTGCCAGCAGTTTACTTATAGACAGGGGAGGGGAGCAGTACTTC.

The chain couples TRBV29-1 to TRBJ2-5; 9 bases agree with TRBD1. Matching the DNA end better, TRBJ2-7 makes the J call doubtful. CDR1 SQVTM and CDR2 ANQGSEA come from the germline V gene. The CDR3 has 13 residues. CDR3 coding DNA: TGCAGCGTTGACGGGACAGGGACGTACGAGCAGTACTTC. Its protein is CSVDGTGTYEQYF.

This clone was counted between two and nine times. V usage is TRBV4-3 and J usage is TRBJ2-7; 8 positions match TRBD1. Germline-derived CDR1 and CDR2 are LGHNA and YSLEER. The CDR3 loop spans 15 amino acids. V trimming: 0 bases; J trimming: 6 bases; junction bases outside the gene matches: 7. CDR3 sequence (DNA): TGCGCCAGCAGCCAAGATCCGCGACAGGGGTTCGAGCAGTACTTC. Its translation: CASSQDPRQGFEQYF.

The V and J genes are TRBV11-2 and TRBJ2-6; TRBD2 agrees at 13 bases. Trimming cost V 5 bases and J 2 bases; bases outside gene matches: 3. Germline CDR1 is SGHAT and CDR2 is FQNNGV. The CDR3 consists of 17 residues. For the CDR3, the DNA is TGTGCCAGCAGCAAACTAGCGGGGGGGACTGGGGCCAACGTCCTGACTTTC. It translates to CASSKLAGGTGANVLTF. The full variable domain, rest sourced from reference TRBV11-2 and TRBJ2-6, is EAGVAQSPRYKIIEKRQSVAFWCNPISGHATLYWYQQILGQGPKLLIQFQNNGVVDDSQLPKDRFSAERLKGVDSTLKIQPAKLEDSAVYLCASSKLAGGTGANVLTFGAGSRLTVL.

The V gene is TRBV25-1, the J gene TRBJ2-2; 10 positions match TRBD1. From germline, CDR1 is MGHDK and CDR2 SYGVNS. The CDR3 extends over 17 amino acids. Germline trimming cut 4 bases from V and 1 base from J; bases unmatched to any gene: 6. The CDR3 DNA follows: TGTGCCAGCAGTGCCCGACAGGGGGCCTTGAACACCGGGGAGCTGTTTTTT. The encoded protein is CASSARQGALNTGELFF.

CDR3 amino acids: CASSLQGPTYNEQFF. The CDR3 DNA is TGTGCCAGCAGCTTGCAGGGGCCTACCTACAATGAGCAGTTCTTC. The rearrangement joins TRBV5-4 to TRBJ2-1, with D possibly TRBD1 on 6 matching bases. The germline gives CDR1 SGHNT, CDR2 YYREEE (reference sequence). V lost 1 base and J 2 bases, leaving 10 bases between the germline ends. The CDR3 extends over 15 amino acids.

This clone was seen a single time. The CDR3 loop is CASSLQLGGEQYF. The CDR3 DNA sequence: TGTGCCAGCAGCTTACAATTGGGGGGGGAGCAGTACTTC. The rearrangement uses TRBV11-3 and TRBJ2-7; 7 positions agree with TRBD2. From germline, CDR1 is SGHNT and CDR2 YENEEA. J was trimmed by 7 bases and V by 2 bases; bases with no gene match: 5. The CDR3 totals 13 residues.

This clone showed up just a few times. Different DNA sequences within this sample yield the same CDR3. The chain has TRBV28 and TRBJ1-4, with 9 bases matching TRBD1. The CDR3 loop spans 14 amino acids. Trimming at V came to 4 bases and at J to 7 bases, leaving 4 bases not matched to a gene. The germline CDR1 and CDR2 sequences are MDHEN and SYDVKM. DNA of the CDR3: TGTGCCAGCAGTTCGGGACAGGGTCGTGAAAAACTGTTTTTT. As protein: CASSSGQGREKLFF.

This chain uses TRBV30 with TRBJ2-1; the match to TRBD1 covers 8 bases. CDR1 is GTSNPN and CDR2 is SVGIG in the germline V gene (reference sequence). There are 14 residues in the CDR3. J lost 3 bases, V lost 3 bases, and 4 bases had no gene match. The CDR3 loop is CAWSPGTGYNEQFF. The CDR3 nucleotides read TGTGCCTGGAGCCCTGGGACAGGCTACAATGAGCAGTTCTTC. The variable domain in full, with the rest retrieved from reference TRBV30 and TRBJ2-1, is SQTIHQWPATLVQPVGSPLSLECTVEGTSNPNLYWYRQAAGRGLQLLFYSVGIGQISSEVPQNLSASRPQDRQFILSSKKLLLSDSGFYLCAWSPGTGYNEQFFGPGTRLTVL.

The V call is TRBV7-2, the J call TRBJ2-7; a weak D match, TRBD2 (6 bases). Germline V gene data show CDR1 as SGHTA and CDR2 as FQGNSA. The CDR3 is 14 amino acids. Trimming shortened V by 4 bases and J by 4 bases, and 14 bases separated the two germline ends. The CDR3 DNA follows: TGTGCCAGCAGCTCGGGACTTCGCGGGTACGAGCAGTACTTC. This gives the protein CASSSGLRGYEQYF.

V gene TRBV5-8 combines with J gene TRBJ2-3; 10 bases are a match to TRBD2. Germline V gives CDR1 SGHTS, CDR2 YDEGEE. There are 18 residues in the CDR3. After removal of 3 bases from V and 1 base from J, the junction contained 11 bases not matched to a gene. DNA of the CDR3: TGTGCCAGCAGCTGGCCCTTCGAGCGGGGGGGCGGCACAGATACGCAGTATTTT. Translated, it gives CASSWPFERGGGTDTQYF.

V and J are TRBV5-1 and TRBJ2-3; the D gene could be TRBD1 or TRBD2 (6 bases each). In germline, CDR1 is SGHRS, CDR2 YFSETQ. Trimming removed 4 bases at V and 3 bases at J, with 18 bases between. The CDR3 sequence is 16 residues long. For the CDR3, the DNA is TGCGCCAGCAGCCTGATGGAGCTAGGGGGGACAGATACGCAGTATTTT. Protein sequence: CASSLMELGGTDTQYF.

The CDR3 sequence is CASTRDNQETQYF. DNA for the CDR3: TGTGCCAGCACACGGGACAACCAAGAGACCCAGTACTTC. The chain recombines TRBV2 with TRBJ2-5, with a possible D match to TRBD1 (6 bases). The V and J ends lost 7 bases and 0 bases respectively, with 9 bases between them. Germline V gene sequence: CDR1 SNHLY, CDR2 FYNNEI. The CDR3 runs to 13 residues.

As DNA, the CDR3 is TGTGCCAGCAGCCGGACCTCCGTGGGTGGGACAGCTTACTATGGCTACACCTTC. This codes for CASSRTSVGGTAYYGYTF. This chain links TRBV7-9 with TRBJ1-2; the match to TRBD1 covers 7 bases. This CDR3 comprises 18 residues. Trimming removed 5 bases from V and 3 bases from J; junction bases left unmatched: 18. Per the germline V gene, CDR1 is SEHNR and CDR2 is FQNEAQ (reference sequence).

The CDR3 here is CASSQGEVRTGELFF. CDR3 nucleotides: TGCGCCAGCAGCCAAGGCGAGGTTCGAACCGGGGAGCTGTTTTTT. V usage is TRBV4-1 and J usage is TRBJ2-2; D is uncertain. Germline V CDR1 and CDR2: MGHRA, YSYEKL. The CDR3 has 15 residues. V lost 1 base to trimming and J lost 5 bases, with 11 bases between them.

V and J are TRBV19 and TRBJ2-5; 12 positions agree with TRBD1. V was pared by 4 bases and J by 5 bases, with 5 bases of the junction left unmatched. The CDR3 length is 15 residues. Per the germline V gene, CDR1 is LNHDA and CDR2 is SQIVND (reference sequence). As DNA, the CDR3 is TGTGCCAGTAGTAGGTTGGGGACAGGGGGCGAGACCCAGTACTTC. Protein: CASSRLGTGGETQYF.

CDR3 coding DNA: TGTGCCATCCGAACGACAGGGGGCTACGGGGGCTACACCTTC. The encoded protein is CAIRTTGGYGGYTF. The chain employs TRBV6-1 and TRBJ1-2; TRBD1 aligns across 10 bases. Trimming at V came to 10 bases and at J to 8 bases, leaving 13 bases not matched to a gene. The CDR3 spans 14 residues. Germline values: CDR1 MNHNS, CDR2 SASEGT.

V is TRBV6-4 and J is TRBJ1-5; D gene uncertain. The CDR3 loop spans 13 amino acids. Trimming took off 4 bases at V and 7 bases at J, with 11 bases between the two ends. Germline V gene lookup returns CDR1 MRHNA and CDR2 SNTAGT. CDR3 in amino acids: CASSGPPRQPQHF. DNA for the CDR3: TGTGCCAGCAGTGGCCCCCCCCGCCAGCCCCAGCATTTT.

CDR3 sequence: CASSLALAGRGYTF. In nucleotides, the CDR3 is TGTGCCAGCAGCTTAGCTCTCGCGGGTAGGGGCTACACCTTC. The V and J genes are TRBV7-2 and TRBJ1-2, with D uncertain. This CDR3 comprises 14 residues. In germline, CDR1 is SGHTA, CDR2 FQGNSA. Trimming pared 0 bases from V and 8 bases from J, leaving 13 bases between.

V and J are TRBV4-3 and TRBJ2-7; TRBD2 matches 7 bases. CDR1 LGHNA and CDR2 YSLEER come from the germline V gene. The CDR3 runs to 16 residues. J gave up 7 bases and V 1 base, and 13 bases lay outside the gene matches. The CDR3 sequence: CASSQAWAGASGEQYF. Written as DNA, the CDR3 is TGCGCCAGCAGCCAAGCCTGGGCGGGAGCATCAGGTGAGCAGTACTTC.

The chain combines TRBV10-3 with TRBJ2-7, with 9 bases lining up with TRBD1. CDR3 size: 15 residues. Germline CDR1 ENHRY, CDR2 SYGVKD. V lost 0 bases to trimming and J lost 2 bases; unmatched junction nucleotides: 2. This CDR3 reads CAISESGTGPYEQYF. CDR3 DNA sequence: TGTGCCATCAGTGAGTCGGGGACAGGGCCCTACGAGCAGTACTTC.

The rearrangement joins TRBV7-9 to TRBJ2-5, with 10 bases identical to TRBD2. Germline CDR1 is SEHNR and CDR2 is FQNEAQ (reference sequence). With 3 bases clipped from V and 4 bases from J, the junction kept 2 bases outside the gene matches. CDR3 size: 14 residues. CDR3 protein: CASSFLAGGETQYF. CDR3 bases: TGTGCCAGCAGCTTCTTAGCGGGAGGAGAGACCCAGTACTTC.

This clone occurred a few times. The chain has TRBV2 and TRBJ2-7; D remains ambiguous. The CDR3 has 12 amino acids. V was pared by 5 bases and J by 4 bases, with 9 bases between. Germline V lookup: CDR1 SNHLY, CDR2 FYNNEI. Written as DNA, the CDR3 is TGTGCCAGCAGTTTTCCCCTTTACGAGCAGTACTTC. Protein product: CASSFPLYEQYF.

CDR3 sequence: CAWRKTSGSTDTQYF. CDR3 nucleotides: TGTGCCTGGAGGAAGACTAGCGGGAGTACAGATACGCAGTATTTT. The chain is built from TRBV30 and TRBJ2-3; 12 nucleotides match TRBD2. The V segment lost 3 bases and the J segment 3 bases; nucleotides outside the gene matches: 4. Germline lookup yields CDR1 GTSNPN and CDR2 SVGIG (reference sequence). The CDR3 sequence is 15 residues long.